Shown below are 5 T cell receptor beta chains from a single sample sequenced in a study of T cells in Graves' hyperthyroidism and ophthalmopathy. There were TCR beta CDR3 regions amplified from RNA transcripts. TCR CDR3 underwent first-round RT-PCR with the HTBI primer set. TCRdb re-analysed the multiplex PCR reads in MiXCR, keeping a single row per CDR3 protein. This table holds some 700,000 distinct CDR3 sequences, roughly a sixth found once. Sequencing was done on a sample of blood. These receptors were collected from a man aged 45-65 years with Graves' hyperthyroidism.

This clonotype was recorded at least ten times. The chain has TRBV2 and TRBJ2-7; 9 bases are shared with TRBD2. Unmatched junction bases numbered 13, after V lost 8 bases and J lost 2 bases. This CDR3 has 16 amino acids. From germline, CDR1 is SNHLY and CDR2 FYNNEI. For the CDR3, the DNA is TGTGCCAGCTCCCAGGGAGCTAGCGGGACCACCTACGAGCAGTACTTC. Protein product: CASSQGASGTTYEQYF.

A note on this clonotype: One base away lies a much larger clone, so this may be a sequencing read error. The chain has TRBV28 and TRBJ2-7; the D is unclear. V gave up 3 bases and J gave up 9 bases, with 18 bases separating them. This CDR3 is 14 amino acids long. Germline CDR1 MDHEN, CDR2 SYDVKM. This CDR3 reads CASSFSGLGSTQYF. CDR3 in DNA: TGTGCCAGCAGTTTCTCCGGCCTGGGCTCGACGCAGTACTTC.

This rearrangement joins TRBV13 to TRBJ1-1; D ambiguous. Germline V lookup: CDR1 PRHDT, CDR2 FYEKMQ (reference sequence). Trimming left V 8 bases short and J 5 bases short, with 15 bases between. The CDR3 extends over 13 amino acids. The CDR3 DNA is TGTGCCAGCCATCTGGCCCCTGGGACTGAAGCTTTCTTT. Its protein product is CASHLAPGTEAFF.

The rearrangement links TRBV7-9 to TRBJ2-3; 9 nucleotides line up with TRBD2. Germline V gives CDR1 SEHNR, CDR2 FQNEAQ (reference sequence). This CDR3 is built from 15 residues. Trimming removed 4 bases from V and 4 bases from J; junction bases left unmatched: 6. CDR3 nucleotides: TGTGCCAGCAGCTCAATAGCGGGAGTTCCAGATACGCAGTATTTT. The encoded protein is CASSSIAGVPDTQYF.

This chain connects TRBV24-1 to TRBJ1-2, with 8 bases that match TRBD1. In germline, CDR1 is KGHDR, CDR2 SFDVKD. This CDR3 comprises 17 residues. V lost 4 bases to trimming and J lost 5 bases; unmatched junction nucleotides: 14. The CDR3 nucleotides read TGTGCCACCAGTGAGTCGACCGGGACAGGTCGAGCGTATGGCTACACCTTC. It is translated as CATSESTGTGRAYGYTF.